This record looks at one TCR beta chain sequence and its context. No antigen is known for it. Nothing much larger sits one base from this clone, and base qualities are not available. The data were taken from a study of T cells after yellow fever vaccination (dated by TCRdb to about 2019). About the investigation overall: The SMART-Seq v4 Ultra Low Input RNA kit was used to prepare libraries from fractions with low cell numbers. To follow T-cell clones before and after primary and booster YFV17D yellow fever vaccination, bulk TCR alpha and beta repertoires were sequenced over time. Two healthy male donors, one aged 18 to 29 and one aged 30 to 39 years, made up the cohort. Blood was drawn at multiple timepoints before and after primary and secondary immunization, with bulk PBMC replicates and cell subsets isolated.

As encoded in the germline V gene, CDR1 is SQVTM while CDR2 is ANQGSEA. The CDR3, from cysteine to phenylalanine, totals 13 residues. CDR3 DNA is the only sequence kept; it has 39 bases, read in frame from the first base. V and J lose 4 bases and 0 bases, and a span of 9 bases separates them. What the research found in general, with its limitations: Computational filtering was required because FACS-sorted repertoires could contain abundant contaminating clonotypes from the bulk population. A small share of clonotypes was detected in both CD4 and CD8 compartments, with the overlap likely arising from convergent recombination. Compared with the primary T-cell response, the secondary T-cell response was faster but weaker, reaching its peak on day 5 rather than on day 15. After the booster, most of the clones that had expanded following primary vaccination were detected again (96% of CD4 and 85% to 90% of CD8), which suggests that memory was broadly maintained. The study included only two donors, which limits how far the findings can be generalized.

The instrument given in TCRdb is Illumina NovaSeq 6000. TCR cDNA was made using 5'RACE template switching, a step that added a universal primer site and unique molecular identifiers. Priming of cDNA synthesis was performed from both the TCR alpha and TCR beta constant segments. Library amplification involved two PCR steps, and the second step added sample barcodes and sequencing adapters. Sequencing of libraries was performed on Illumina HiSeq 2500 (2x100 bp) or NovaSeq (2x150 bp). In the paper's pipeline: Reads were demultiplexed and collapsed into UMI consensus sequences with MIGEC, and V(D)J alignment was performed with MiXCR. Using edgeR on replicate PBMC samples, clonotypes were called vaccine-responding if FDR was below 0.01 and the log2 fold change was above 5 up to day 15. Bulk clonotypes were assigned CD4 or CD8 identity according to which sequenced CD4 or CD8 repertoire held them at higher abundance. TCRdb ran its own pipeline on the public reads, namely fastp trimming at Q25 and MiXCR clone calling, and kept in-frame beta chains. Identical CDR3 proteins give one entry, which carries the most common genes and DNA. The V and J calls were not made by the authors but by TCRdb's processing. For this sample the table gives 150,000 to 200,000 distinct CDR3 sequences, of which 9.5% to 11% were detected only once. The top ten clones comprise about 40% of the sample.

Explained via the paper, the treatment or condition label denotes: live attenuated yellow fever vaccine strain. PBMCs were isolated from peripheral blood using a standard Ficoll-Paque protocol. Dynabeads CD4 and CD8 positive selection kits were used to isolate CD4 and CD8 T-cell fractions. TriZol was used to extract RNA from bulk PBMCs, CD4 and CD8 fractions, and dextramer-positive and dextramer-negative fractions. The sequences come from CD8+ T cells sorted from PBMCs, collected 15 days after the yellow fever booster vaccination. This receptor was identified in a man between 18 and 29 years old who received the YFV17D yellow fever vaccine. The chain employs TRBV29-1 and TRBJ1-2; the D segment cannot be called with confidence. The CDR3 in this case is CSVGGDPNYGYTF. The DNA sequence is TGCAGCGTTGGCGGAGACCCTAACTATGGCTACACCTTC.